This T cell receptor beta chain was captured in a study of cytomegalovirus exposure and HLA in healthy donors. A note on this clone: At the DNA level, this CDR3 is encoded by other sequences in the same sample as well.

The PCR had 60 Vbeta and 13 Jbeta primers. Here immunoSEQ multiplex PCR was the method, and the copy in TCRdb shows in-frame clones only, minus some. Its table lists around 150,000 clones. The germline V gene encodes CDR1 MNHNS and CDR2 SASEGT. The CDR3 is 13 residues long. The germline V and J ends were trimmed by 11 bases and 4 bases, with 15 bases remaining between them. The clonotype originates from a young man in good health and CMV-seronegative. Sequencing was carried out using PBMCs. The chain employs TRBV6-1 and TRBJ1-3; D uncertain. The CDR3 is CAAQQSSGNTIYF. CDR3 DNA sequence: TGTGCCGCACAGCAGAGCTCCGGAAACACCATATATTTT.